This T cell receptor beta chain emerged from a study of Ad26.COV2.S vaccination and SARS-CoV-2 variants. Study outcomes and limitations: Vaccinees showed greater spike-specific TCR breadth than placebo recipients. Estimates derived from TCR breadth and depth analyses may have underestimated total T cell responses.

Stated treatment: some 20 received Ad26.COV2.S at low or high dose, single or two shots; about five received placebo; per-sample allocation not given. Following the first vaccine or placebo injection, samples were taken on day 63. SARS-CoV-2 spike from the Wuhan strain was encoded by the vaccine, an Ad26 vector. Worth noting for this clone: Its antigen is not known.

Per the germline V gene, CDR1 is SGHRS and CDR2 is YFSETQ. V shed 3 bases, J shed 1 base, and the junction held 3 bases outside the gene matches. The CDR3 contains 14 residues. Measured with immunoSEQ multiplex PCR; TCRdb has only the in-frame clones, and not every one. The sample includes nearly 400,000 clones, about 91% seen only once; the top ten take approximately 1.9%. Sequences were derived from peripheral blood, sampled in a trial of Ad26.COV2.S vaccine versus placebo. This chain joins TRBV5-1 and TRBJ1-2; 7 nucleotides agree with TRBD1. The clonotype originates from a person between 18 and 60 years old who received the Ad26.COV2.S COVID-19 vaccine or a placebo. The CDR3 spells CASSSSGGNYGYTF. The CDR3 DNA reads TGCGCCAGCAGCTCTTCAGGGGGTAACTATGGCTACACCTTC. The full variable domain, in which reference TRBV5-1 and TRBJ1-2 provide the parts outside the CDR3, is KAGVTQTPRYLIKTRGQQVTLSCSPISGHRSVSWYQQTPGQGLQFLFEYFSETQRNKGNFPGRFSGRQFSNSRSEMNVSTLELGDSALYLCASSSSGGNYGYTFGSGTRLTVV.